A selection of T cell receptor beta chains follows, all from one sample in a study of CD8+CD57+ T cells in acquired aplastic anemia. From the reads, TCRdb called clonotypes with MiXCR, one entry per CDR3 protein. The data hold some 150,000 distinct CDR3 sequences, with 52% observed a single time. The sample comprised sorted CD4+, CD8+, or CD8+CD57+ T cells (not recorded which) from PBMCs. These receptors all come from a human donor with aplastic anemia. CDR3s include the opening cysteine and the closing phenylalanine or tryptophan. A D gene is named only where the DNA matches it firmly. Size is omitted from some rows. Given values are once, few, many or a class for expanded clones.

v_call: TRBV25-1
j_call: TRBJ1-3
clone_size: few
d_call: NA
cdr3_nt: TGTGCCAGCAGTGAATGGGAGCAGGGCGGAAACACCATATATTTT
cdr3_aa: CASSEWEQGGNTIYF

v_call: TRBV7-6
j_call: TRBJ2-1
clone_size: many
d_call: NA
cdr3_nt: TGTGCCAGCAGCTTAGTGGGGCAGGGGGGGAGCTCCTACAATGAGCAGTTCTTC
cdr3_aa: CASSLVGQGGSSYNEQFF

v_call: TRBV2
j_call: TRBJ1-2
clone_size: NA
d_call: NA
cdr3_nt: TGTGCCAGCAGTGAAAGCAGGGTTGGAGGCTACACCTTC
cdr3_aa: CASSESRVGGYTF

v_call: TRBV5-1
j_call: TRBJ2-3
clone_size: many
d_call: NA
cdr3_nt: TGCGCCAGCAGAGCGGGTACCCCAGATACGCAGTATTTT
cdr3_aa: CASRAGTPDTQYF

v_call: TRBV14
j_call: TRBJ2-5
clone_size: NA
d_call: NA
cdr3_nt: TGTGCCAGCAGCCCAGGTGGGGTAAACTGGGAGACCCAGTACTTC
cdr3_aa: CASSPGGVNWETQYF

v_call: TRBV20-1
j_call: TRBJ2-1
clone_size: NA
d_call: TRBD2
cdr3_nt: TGCAGTGCTCCTCGGACTAGCGGGTACAATGAGCAGTTCTTC
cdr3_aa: CSAPRTSGYNEQFF

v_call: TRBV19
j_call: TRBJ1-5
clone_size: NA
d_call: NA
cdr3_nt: TGTGCCAGTAGCCGGGAAAGGGACGGGCAGCCCCAGCATTTT
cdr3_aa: CASSRERDGQPQHF

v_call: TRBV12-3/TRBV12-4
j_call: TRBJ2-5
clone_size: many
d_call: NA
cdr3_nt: TGTGCCAGCAGTTTTAGGGGGTTCGGAGAGACCCAGTACTTC
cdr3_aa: CASSFRGFGETQYF

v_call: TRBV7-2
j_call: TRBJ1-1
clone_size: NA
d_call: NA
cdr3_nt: TGCGCCAGCAGCTTAGACCCGATGAACACTGAAGCTTTCTTT
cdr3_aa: CASSLDPMNTEAFF

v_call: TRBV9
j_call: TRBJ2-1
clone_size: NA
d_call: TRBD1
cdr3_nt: TGTGCCAGCAGCGATGGGACAGGGGGCAGGAATGAGCAGTTCTTC
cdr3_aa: CASSDGTGGRNEQFF

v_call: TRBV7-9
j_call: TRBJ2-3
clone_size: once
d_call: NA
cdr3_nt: TGTGCCAGCAGCTTAAGGAACACAGATACGCAGTATTTT
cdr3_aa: CASSLRNTDTQYF

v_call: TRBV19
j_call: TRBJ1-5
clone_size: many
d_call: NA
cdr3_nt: TGTGCCAGTAGTATTCGGACACGGATCAATCAGCCCCAGCATTTT
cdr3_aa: CASSIRTRINQPQHF

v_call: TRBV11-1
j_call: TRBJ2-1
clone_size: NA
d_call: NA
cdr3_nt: TGTGCCAGCAGCTTACGGGCAAGCTCCTACAATGAGCAGTTCTTC
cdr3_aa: CASSLRASSYNEQFF